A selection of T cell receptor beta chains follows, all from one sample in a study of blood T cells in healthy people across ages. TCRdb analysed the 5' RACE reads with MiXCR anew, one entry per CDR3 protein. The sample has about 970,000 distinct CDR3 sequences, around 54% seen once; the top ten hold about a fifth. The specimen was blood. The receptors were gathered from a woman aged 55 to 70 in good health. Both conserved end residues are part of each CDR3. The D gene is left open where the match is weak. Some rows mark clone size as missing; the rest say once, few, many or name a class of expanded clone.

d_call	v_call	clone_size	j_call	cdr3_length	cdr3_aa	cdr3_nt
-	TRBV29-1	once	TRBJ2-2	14	CSVAETRGTGELFF	TGCAGCGTTGCTGAGACGAGAGGCACCGGGGAGCTGTTTTTT
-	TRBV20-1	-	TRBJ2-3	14	CSARRGVEADTQYF	TGCAGTGCTAGAAGAGGGGTTGAAGCAGATACGCAGTATTTT
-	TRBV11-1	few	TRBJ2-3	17	CASSSRGVSGRTDTQYF	TGTGCCAGCAGCTCCCGTGGAGTCTCAGGTCGCACAGATACGCAGTATTTT
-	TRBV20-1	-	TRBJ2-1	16	CSARPPRREPYNEQFF	TGCAGTGCTAGGCCCCCAAGACGGGAGCCCTACAATGAGCAGTTCTTC
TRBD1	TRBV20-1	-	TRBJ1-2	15	CSAPWGGTGGDGYTF	TGCAGTGCCCCCTGGGGGGGGACAGGGGGAGACGGCTACACCTTC
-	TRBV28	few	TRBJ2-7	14	CASIQGIFPYEQYF	TGTGCCAGCATCCAGGGTATATTCCCCTACGAGCAGTACTTC
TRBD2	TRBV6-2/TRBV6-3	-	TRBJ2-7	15	CASSSLSGKGYEQYF	TGTGCCAGCAGTTCCCTGAGCGGGAAGGGTTACGAGCAGTACTTC
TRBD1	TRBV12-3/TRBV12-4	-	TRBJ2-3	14	CASSLAGQFDTQYF	TGTGCCAGCAGTTTAGCGGGACAGTTTGATACGCAGTATTTT
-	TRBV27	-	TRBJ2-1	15	CASSPTGDPYNEQFF	TGTGCCAGCAGTCCCACGGGAGACCCCTACAATGAGCAGTTCTTC
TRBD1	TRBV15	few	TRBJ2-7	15	CATSRDGGTGAEQYF	TGTGCCACCAGCAGAGATGGGGGCACAGGGGCCGAGCAGTACTTC
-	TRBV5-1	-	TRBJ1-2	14	CASSLEGITYGYTF	TGCGCCAGCAGCTTGGAGGGAATAACCTATGGCTACACCTTC
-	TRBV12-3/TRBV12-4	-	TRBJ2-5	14	CASRPRGVGETQYF	TGTGCCAGCAGGCCCAGGGGAGTCGGGGAGACCCAGTACTTC
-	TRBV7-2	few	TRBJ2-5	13	CASSLDPLKAQYF	TGTGCCAGCAGCTTAGACCCTTTGAAGGCCCAGTACTTC
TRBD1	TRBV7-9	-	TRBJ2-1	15	CASSPPGTEYNEQFF	TGTGCCAGCAGCCCCCCCGGGACAGAATACAATGAGCAGTTCTTC
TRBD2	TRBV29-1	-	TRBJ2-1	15	CSVEGGLAPVNEQFF	TGCAGCGTTGAGGGGGGACTAGCCCCAGTCAATGAGCAGTTCTTC
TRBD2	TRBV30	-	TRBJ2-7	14	CAWNSGRAFSEQYF	TGTGCCTGGAATTCGGGGAGGGCCTTTAGCGAGCAGTACTTC
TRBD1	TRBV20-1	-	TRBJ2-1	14	CSAIKGAIGHEQFF	TGTAGTGCTATTAAGGGGGCGATCGGTCATGAGCAGTTCTTC
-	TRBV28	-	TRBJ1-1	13	CASISPWGTEAFF	TGTGCCAGCATCTCTCCATGGGGAACTGAAGCTTTCTTT
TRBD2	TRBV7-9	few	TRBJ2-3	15	CASSIAGGSTDTQYF	TGTGCCAGCAGCATAGCGGGAGGGAGCACAGATACGCAGTATTTT
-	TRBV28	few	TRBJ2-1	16	CASSLPGNSIYNEQFF	TGTGCCAGCAGTTTACCGGGGAATTCAATCTACAATGAGCAGTTCTTC
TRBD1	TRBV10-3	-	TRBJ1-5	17	CAIGGGTGTGVNQPQHF	TGTGCCATCGGTGGAGGTACCGGGACAGGGGTGAATCAGCCCCAGCATTTT
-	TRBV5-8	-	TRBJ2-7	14	CASSHPQVTYEQYF	TGTGCCAGCAGCCACCCACAGGTGACCTACGAGCAGTACTTC
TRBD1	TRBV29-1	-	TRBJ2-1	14	CSVGGQGKYNEQFF	TGCAGCGTAGGCGGACAGGGGAAATACAATGAGCAGTTCTTC
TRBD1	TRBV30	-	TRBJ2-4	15	CAWRRTGTGIVGQYF	TGTGCCTGGAGGCGCACCGGGACAGGGATCGTAGGGCAGTACTTC
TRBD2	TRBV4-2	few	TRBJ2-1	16	CASSPAGRSSYNEQFF	TGTGCCAGCAGCCCAGCGGGACGAAGCTCCTACAATGAGCAGTTCTTC
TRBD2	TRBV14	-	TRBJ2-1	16	CASSQDRTSGWNEQFF	TGTGCCAGCAGCCAAGATCGAACTAGCGGGTGGAATGAGCAGTTCTTC
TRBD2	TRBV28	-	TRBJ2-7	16	CASSFPLAGDPYEQYF	TGTGCCAGCAGTTTCCCGCTTGCGGGAGACCCCTACGAGCAGTACTTC
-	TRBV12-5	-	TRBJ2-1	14	CASGLPGDYNEQFF	TGTGCTAGTGGTTTGCCAGGGGATTACAATGAGCAGTTCTTC
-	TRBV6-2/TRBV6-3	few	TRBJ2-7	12	CASSYSRSEQYF	TGTGCCAGCAGTTACTCGAGGTCCGAGCAGTACTTC
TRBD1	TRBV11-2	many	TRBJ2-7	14	CASSLRTGHYEQYF	TGTGCCAGCAGCTTAAGGACAGGCCACTACGAGCAGTACTTC
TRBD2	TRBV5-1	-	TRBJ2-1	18	CASSTGLAVLSSYNEQFF	TGCGCCAGCAGCACGGGACTAGCGGTTCTTAGCTCCTACAATGAGCAGTTTTTC
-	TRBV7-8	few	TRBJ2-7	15	CASSLTPGQSYEQYF	TGTGCCAGCAGCTTAACCCCGGGACAAAGCTACGAGCAGTACTTC
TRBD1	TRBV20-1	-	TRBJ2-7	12	CSAGTGFYEQYF	TGCAGTGCCGGGACAGGGTTCTACGAGCAGTACTTC
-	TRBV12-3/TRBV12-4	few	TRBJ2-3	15	CASSPPNQGLDTQYF	TGTGCCAGCAGTCCCCCAAACCAGGGGTTGGATACGCAGTATTTT
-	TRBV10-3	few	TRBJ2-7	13	CAIRKGGGYEQYF	TGTGCCATCCGGAAGGGTGGGGGTTACGAGCAGTACTTC
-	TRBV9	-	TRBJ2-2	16	CASSVNTGANTGALFF	TGTGCCAGCAGCGTAAATACGGGCGCGAACACCGGGGCGCTGTTTTTT
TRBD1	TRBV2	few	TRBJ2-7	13	CATQTGGSDEQYF	TGTGCCACGCAAACAGGGGGCTCCGACGAGCAGTACTTC
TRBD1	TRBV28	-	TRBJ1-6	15	CASSLSGGLNSPLHF	TGTGCCAGCAGTTTATCAGGGGGACTGAATTCACCCCTCCACTTT
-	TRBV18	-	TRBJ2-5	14	CASSLRVSQETQYF	TGTGCCAGCTCATTGCGGGTGTCACAAGAGACCCAGTACTTC